The rows below give T cell receptor beta chains drawn from one sample of a study of shared clonotypes between healthy human individuals. Sequencing used immunoSEQ multiplex PCR; TCRdb keeps in-frame clones, though not all of them. In the table there are some 2,000,000 clones, approximately 95% of which are singletons. What was sequenced was naive CD8+ T cells sorted from blood. All receptors come from a man between 18 and 35 years old in good health. The CDR3 runs from the conserved cysteine through the conserved F or W. The D gene is left open where the match is weak.

len,d_gene,j_gene,v_gene,CDR3aa,CDR3nt
17,TRBD2,TRBJ2-1,TRBV4-1,CASSQFPSGLAGREQFF,TGCGCCAGCAGCCAATTCCCCTCGGGGCTAGCGGGGCGCGAGCAGTTCTTC
14,TRBD1,TRBJ2-3,TRBV2,CASSDGRGTDTQYF,TGTGCCAGCAGTGATGGCAGGGGGACAGATACGCAGTATTTT
18,TRBD2,TRBJ2-1,TRBV7-6,CASSLILAGGPGYNEQFF,TGTGCCAGCAGCTTGATCTTAGCGGGAGGGCCGGGATACAATGAGCAGTTCTTC
15,NA,TRBJ1-5,TRBV6-5,CASSYGGEGNQPQHF,TGTGCCAGCAGTTATGGCGGCGAGGGCAATCAGCCCCAGCATTTT
13,NA,TRBJ1-2,TRBV28,CASSLRVKGGYTF,TGTGCCAGCAGTCTAAGGGTGAAGGGGGGCTACACCTTC
16,NA,TRBJ2-2,TRBV5-6,CASSFFLTGNTGELFF,TGTGCCAGCAGCTTTTTTCTGACAGGGAACACCGGGGAGCTGTTTTTT
14,NA,TRBJ2-1,TRBV27,CASSYFGMGDEQFF,TGTGCCAGCAGTTATTTTGGAATGGGGGATGAGCAGTTCTTC
15,NA,TRBJ2-2,TRBV10-1,CASSEGTTNTGELFF,TGCGCCAGCAGTGAAGGAACAACGAACACCGGGGAGCTGTTTTTT
16,TRBD1,TRBJ2-5,TRBV2,CASRTDRGGRQETQYF,TGTGCCAGCAGAACGGACAGGGGAGGACGACAAGAGACCCAGTACTTC
15,NA,TRBJ2-1,TRBV19,CASSILAFSYNEQFF,TGTGCCAGTAGTATTTTAGCCTTCTCCTACAATGAGCAGTTCTTC
15,TRBD2,TRBJ2-7,TRBV4-1,CASSQGTLAAYEQYF,TGCGCCAGCAGCCAAGGGACACTAGCGGCATACGAGCAGTACTTC
14,NA,TRBJ2-7,TRBV4-1,CASSQELPLGEQYF,TGCGCCAGCAGCCAAGAACTCCCCCTGGGCGAGCAGTACTTC
14,NA,TRBJ2-7,TRBV13,CASSLGRATYEQYF,TGTGCCAGCAGCTTAGGCAGGGCCACCTACGAGCAGTACTTC